A selection of T cell receptor beta chains follows, all from one sample in a study of blood T cell repertoires in COVID-19. Clones were read by immunoSEQ multiplex PCR, and TCRdb kept only the in-frame ones, dropping some. This sample has around 80,000 clones, with over 70% found just once. What was sequenced was peripheral blood. The source of these receptors is a man aged 50-60 years with active or convalescent COVID-19. Both conserved end residues are part of each CDR3. The D gene is left open where the match is weak. Rows may omit the clone size; those that give it use once, few, many or a size class.

>TRBV11-2|TRBJ1-5|TRBD1|.
CASSLDWTGEQPQHF
TGTGCCAGCAGCTTGGATTGGACAGGGGAACAGCCCCAGCATTTT
>TRBV4-1|TRBJ2-1|.|few
CASSRTGQNPPNEQFF
TGCGCCAGCAGCCGAACAGGACAGAACCCTCCTAATGAGCAGTTCTTC
>TRBV11-2|TRBJ2-1|TRBD2|.
CASSLGLAMNNEQFF
TGTGCCAGCAGCTTAGGACTAGCGATGAACAATGAGCAGTTCTTC
>TRBV6-5|TRBJ1-1|.|.
CASSYSIGGPTEAFF
TGTGCCAGCAGTTACTCGATAGGAGGCCCCACTGAAGCTTTCTTT
>TRBV4-1|TRBJ2-2|TRBD1|.
CASSLRTGANTGELFF
TGCGCCAGCAGCCTCCGGACAGGGGCGAACACCGGGGAGCTGTTTTTT
>TRBV11-3|TRBJ2-5|.|.
CASSLDPPVKETQYF
TGTGCCAGCAGCTTAGATCCCCCCGTTAAAGAGACCCAGTACTTC
>TRBV6-1|TRBJ1-4|.|.
CASSERGIGVVINEKLFF
TGTGCCAGCAGTGAAAGGGGGATAGGGGTCGTGATTAATGAAAAACTGTTTTTT
>TRBV5-4|TRBJ1-1|.|.
CASSTRGSTEAFF
TGTGCCAGCAGCACGAGGGGGTCCACTGAAGCTTTCTTT
>TRBV5-4|TRBJ1-2|.|.
CASSPQSGGAHGYTF
TGTGCCAGCAGCCCCCAGTCGGGGGGGGCGCATGGCTACACCTTC
>TRBV2|TRBJ2-1|.|.
CASSATSGRINNEQFF
TGTGCCAGCAGCGCGACGAGCGGGCGAATTAACAATGAGCAGTTCTTC
>TRBV2|TRBJ2-7|TRBD1|few
CASTKGEQGANEQYF
TGTGCCAGCACTAAAGGTGAACAGGGGGCCAACGAGCAGTACTTC
>TRBV30|TRBJ2-3|TRBD2|.
CAWTSGGPTDTQYF
TGTGCCTGGACGAGCGGGGGGCCGACAGATACGCAGTATTTT
>TRBV7-2|TRBJ1-5|.|.
CASSLGGMTFQPQHF
TGTGCCAGCAGCTTAGGAGGTATGACGTTTCAGCCCCAGCATTTT
>TRBV27|TRBJ1-2|TRBD1|.
CASSPLHLTGRGGYTF
TGTGCCAGCAGTCCCCTTCATTTGACAGGGAGAGGCGGCTACACCTTC
>TRBV4-2|TRBJ2-3|TRBD2|.
CASSQDWGRGGTDTQYF
TGTGCCAGCAGCCAAGATTGGGGACGGGGGGGCACAGATACGCAGTATTTT
>TRBV4-1|TRBJ1-2|TRBD1|.
CASRPPGQGAGYTF
TGCGCCAGCAGGCCCCCCGGACAGGGGGCTGGCTACACCTTC
>TRBV5-1|TRBJ1-6|.|.
CASSLRGDSPLHF
TGCGCCAGCAGCCTCAGGGGAGATTCACCCCTCCACTTT
>TRBV9|TRBJ1-1|.|.
CASSVEATEMNTEAFF
TGTGCCAGCAGCGTAGAAGCAACAGAGATGAACACTGAAGCTTTCTTT
>TRBV19|TRBJ2-7|TRBD1|few
CASSRDRDEQYF
TGTGCCAGTAGCAGGGACAGGGACGAGCAGTACTTC
>TRBV9|TRBJ2-2|TRBD2|.
CASSVGVSQRGNTGELFF
TGTGCCAGCAGCGTAGGAGTGAGCCAGCGGGGGAACACCGGGGAGCTGTTTTTT
>TRBV5-1|TRBJ2-2|.|.
CASSLSQARAGELFF
TGCGCCAGCAGCTTGAGTCAGGCGAGGGCCGGGGAGCTGTTTTTT
>TRBV7-9|TRBJ2-5|TRBD2|.
CASSLRTSGGAPGSETQYF
TGTGCCAGCAGCTTACGGACTAGCGGGGGGGCCCCGGGGTCCGAGACCCAGTACTTC
>TRBV30|TRBJ2-4|.|.
CAGRGRAKNIQYF
TGTGCCGGGCGGGGTCGGGCCAAAAACATTCAGTACTTC
>TRBV9|TRBJ2-3|TRBD1|.
CASSVEGQYTDTQYF
TGTGCCAGCAGCGTAGAGGGACAGTACACAGATACGCAGTATTTT
>TRBV7-2|TRBJ2-7|TRBD1|.
CASSSSRQGSYF
TGTGCCAGCAGCTCCAGCCGACAGGGGTCGTACTTC
>TRBV30|TRBJ2-3|.|few
CAWVDSLRTDTQYF
TGTGCCTGGGTGGACAGTTTAAGGACAGATACGCAGTATTTT
>TRBV6-6|TRBJ1-1|TRBD1|.
CASSYRDRGGAFF
TGTGCCAGCAGTTACCGGGACAGGGGTGGAGCTTTCTTT
>TRBV6-5|TRBJ1-3|.|.
CASSYQRGSGNTIYF
TGTGCCAGCAGTTACCAGCGGGGCTCTGGAAACACCATATATTTT
>TRBV5-4|TRBJ1-4|.|once
CASSNSPGDEKLFF
TGTGCCAGCAGCAACAGCCCAGGGGATGAAAAACTGTTTTTT
>TRBV20-1|TRBJ2-1|TRBD2|.
CSASKTSGGLYEQFF
TGCAGTGCTAGTAAGACTAGCGGGGGGCTCTATGAGCAGTTCTTC
>TRBV3-1/TRBV3-2|TRBJ2-2|.|.
CASRLRGTNTGELFF
TGTGCCAGCAGGTTGAGGGGGACGAACACCGGGGAGCTGTTTTTT
>TRBV7-2|TRBJ1-1|TRBD1|.
CASSFQTSGGTEAFF
TGTGCCAGCAGCTTCCAAACTTCAGGGGGAACTGAAGCTTTCTTT
>TRBV30|TRBJ1-2|.|.
CAWSVQRAQPYGYTF
TGTGCCTGGAGTGTACAGAGGGCCCAACCGTATGGCTACACCTTC
>TRBV19|TRBJ2-1|TRBD1|.
CASSRTGVVYNEQFF
TGTGCCAGTAGTAGGACAGGGGTTGTTTACAATGAGCAGTTCTTC
>TRBV11-3|TRBJ2-5|.|few
CASSLRGPGETQYF
TGTGCCAGCAGCTTAAGGGGCCCCGGGGAGACCCAGTACTTC
>TRBV18|TRBJ2-1|.|few
CASSPDGGRYNEQFF
TGTGCCAGCTCACCCGACGGGGGTAGGTACAATGAGCAGTTCTTC
>TRBV5-1|TRBJ1-4|.|many
CASSPAGGQGEKLFF
TGCGCCAGCAGCCCAGCCGGGGGGCAAGGAGAAAAACTGTTTTTT
>TRBV5-4|TRBJ2-5|.|.
CASSLGPTETQYF
TGTGCCAGCAGCTTGGGGCCCACAGAGACCCAGTACTTC
>TRBV19|TRBJ1-6|.|few
CASSVGSSYNSPLHF
TGTGCCAGCAGCGTAGGGAGCTCCTATAATTCACCCCTCCACTTT
>TRBV4-3|TRBJ2-5|TRBD2|.
CASSQGQPGGETQYF
TGCGCCAGCAGCCAAGGACAGCCGGGGGGAGAGACCCAGTACTTC
>TRBV24-1|TRBJ1-2|TRBD1|once
CATSGIRQGVEGYTF
TGTGCCACCAGTGGAATCCGACAGGGGGTCGAAGGCTACACCTTC
>TRBV3-1/TRBV3-2|TRBJ1-2|.|.
CASVGDISVTF
TGTGCCAGCGTCGGGGACATCTCGGTCACCTTC
>TRBV19|TRBJ2-5|TRBD2|.
CASSIRGGDQETQYF
TGTGCCAGTAGTATACGGGGGGGGGACCAAGAGACCCAGTACTTC
>TRBV4-3|TRBJ1-2|.|.
CASSPGAGGGEGYTF
TGCGCCAGCAGCCCCGGGGCTGGGGGCGGAGAGGGCTACACCTTC
>TRBV6-5|TRBJ2-5|.|.
CASGGWETQYF
TGTGCCAGCGGGGGGTGGGAGACCCAGTACTTC